These 28 T cell receptor beta chains were sequenced from one sample in a study of T cell responses to AZD1222 COVID-19 vaccine. Libraries were prepared by immunoSEQ multiplex PCR; TCRdb keeps only in-frame clonotypes and omits some of them. Found here are some 120,000 clones, about nine tenths of them singletons; the top ten hold about 7.8%. The material was peripheral blood, obtained on day 0 of AZD1222 vaccination. These receptors were collected from an adult in good health.

J is TRBJ2-3 and V is TRBV10-3; a weak D match, TRBD2 (6 bases). In germline, CDR1 is ENHRY, CDR2 SYGVKD. Trimming shortened V by 4 bases and J by 1 base, and 9 bases separated the two germline ends. There are 14 residues in the CDR3. The CDR3 region is CAISAPSGTDTQYF. For the CDR3, the DNA is TGTGCCATCAGTGCGCCTAGCGGCACAGATACGCAGTATTTT.

V gene TRBV19 combines with J gene TRBJ2-3; D uncertain. Per the germline V gene, CDR1 is LNHDA and CDR2 is SQIVND (reference sequence). V was pared by 2 bases and J by 2 bases, with 17 bases between. The CDR3 has 17 amino acids. CDR3 sequence reads: CASSIRSTARNTDTQYF. The CDR3 region has the DNA TGTGCCAGTAGTATAAGGTCAACAGCACGAAACACAGATACGCAGTATTTT.

The CDR3 region is CASSRGEVSSYNEQFF. In DNA, the CDR3 is TGCGCCAGCAGCCGGGGGGAAGTAAGCTCCTACAATGAGCAGTTCTTC. The J gene is TRBJ2-1, the V gene TRBV5-1; 7 bases agree with TRBD2. The CDR3 is made up of 16 amino acids. Germline-derived CDR1 and CDR2 are SGHRS and YFSETQ. The V and J ends lost 4 bases and 0 bases, in that order; junction bases with no gene match: 7.

The chain couples TRBV7-9 to TRBJ1-6; a possible D gene is TRBD1 (6 bases). This CDR3 contains 16 residues. Deletions cut 3 bases from V and 2 bases from J, with 11 bases between. The V gene's germline CDR1 is SEHNR and CDR2 FQNEAQ (reference sequence). The CDR3 loop reads CASSLEGGTYNSPLHF. The DNA for the CDR3 is TGTGCCAGCAGCTTGGAGGGGGGAACCTATAATTCACCCCTCCACTTT.

This sequence joins TRBV6-5 and TRBJ1-5; D gene unclear. Germline V CDR1 and CDR2: MNHEY, SVGAGI. Trimming took 6 bases from V and 1 from J, leaving 10 bases between them. This CDR3 region has 14 residues. The CDR3 loop is CASSSGLSNQPQHF. The CDR3 bases are TGTGCCAGCAGCTCGGGGTTGAGCAATCAGCCCCAGCATTTT.

The V gene is TRBV5-1, the J gene TRBJ1-1; possible D gene TRBD1, 5 bases. The V and J ends lost 0 bases and 0 bases respectively, with 9 bases between them. Germline V gives CDR1 SGHRS, CDR2 YFSETQ. This CDR3 is built from 15 residues. The CDR3 is CASSLASGMNTEAFF. Here the CDR3 DNA reads TGCGCCAGCAGCTTGGCCTCAGGGATGAACACTGAAGCTTTCTTT.

This chain links TRBV10-3 with TRBJ2-2; 7 nucleotides line up with TRBD2. Germline assignment: CDR1 ENHRY and CDR2 SYGVKD. CDR3 length: 15 residues. V was clipped by 3 bases and J by 4 bases; unmatched bases: 5. The CDR3: CAISDQPSGTGELFF. The CDR3 bases are TGTGCCATCAGTGATCAACCTAGCGGCACCGGGGAGCTGTTTTTT.

V usage is TRBV19 and J usage is TRBJ1-6; a weak D match, TRBD1 (5 bases). From germline, CDR1 is LNHDA and CDR2 SQIVND (reference sequence). The CDR3 is made up of 14 amino acids. Trimming pared 6 bases from V and 6 bases from J, leaving 12 bases between. The CDR3 sequence: CASRTAGFNSPLHF. The CDR3 bases are TGTGCCAGTAGAACGGCAGGGTTTAATTCACCCCTCCACTTT.

The chain employs TRBV7-8 and TRBJ2-5, with 11 bases fitting TRBD2. Per the germline V gene, CDR1 is SGHVS and CDR2 is FQNEAQ. The CDR3 runs 16 residues. V was clipped by 5 bases and J by 1 base; unmatched bases: 6. DNA of the CDR3: TGTGCCAGCAGCCTGATAGCGGGGGGGACCCAAGAGACCCAGTACTTC. Protein sequence: CASSLIAGGTQETQYF.

This chain uses TRBV10-1 with TRBJ2-2; D not certain. The CDR3 runs to 12 residues. V was pared by 0 bases and J by 7 bases, with 3 bases between. Germline CDR1 and CDR2: WNHNN and SYGVQD (reference sequence). CDR3 DNA: TGCGCCAGCAGTGAGTCTGGCGGGGAGCTGTTTTTT. Its translation is CASSESGGELFF.

The V call is TRBV3-1 (or the pseudogene TRBV3-2), the J call TRBJ1-1; D ambiguous. This CDR3 comprises 14 residues. Trimming cost V 5 bases and J 2 bases, with 12 bases left between them. Germline loops: CDR1 LGHDT, CDR2 YNNKEL (reference sequence). As DNA, the CDR3 is TGTGCCAGCAGCTCCCGGACCATTAACACTGAAGCTTTCTTT. Translating it yields CASSSRTINTEAFF.

CDR3: CASSPGGTGAVGYGYTF. CDR3 bases: TGTGCCAGCAGCCCTGGGGGGACAGGGGCGGTCGGCTATGGCTACACCTTC. V and J are TRBV7-2 and TRBJ1-2; TRBD1 matches at 10 bases. Trimming cost V 5 bases and J 4 bases; bases outside gene matches: 13. Germline CDR1 SGHTA, CDR2 FQGNSA. The CDR3 has 17 amino acids.

The CDR3 region has the DNA TGTGCCAGCAGCGGTTACAGGGTGGGCGGGGAGCTGTTTTTT. Protein sequence: CASSGYRVGGELFF. The chain recombines TRBV28 with TRBJ2-2; a weak D match, TRBD1 (6 bases). Trimming removed 6 bases from V and 7 bases from J, with 15 bases in between. Germline V gives CDR1 MDHEN, CDR2 SYDVKM. The CDR3 spans 14 residues.

The chain combines TRBV3-1 (or the pseudogene TRBV3-2) with TRBJ2-5, with D unclear. This CDR3 is built from 13 residues. V lost 4 bases and J lost 4, with 10 bases in between. Per the germline V gene, CDR1 is LGHDT and CDR2 is YNNKEL (reference sequence). As DNA, the CDR3 is TGTGCCAGCAGCCCCCGAGCCGTAGAGACCCAGTACTTC. It translates to CASSPRAVETQYF.

The V gene is TRBV28, the J gene TRBJ2-7, with D tentatively TRBD1 (6 bases). V lost 9 bases and J lost 0, with 21 bases in between. This CDR3 is 16 amino acids long. CDR1 is MDHEN and CDR2 is SYDVKM in the germline V gene. CDR3 protein: CARKPGQQPVSYEQYF. Written as DNA, the CDR3 is TGTGCCAGGAAACCAGGACAGCAGCCCGTCTCCTACGAGCAGTACTTC.

The V call is TRBV3-1 (or the pseudogene TRBV3-2), the J call TRBJ2-7; no clear D. CDR1 is LGHDT and CDR2 is YNNKEL in the germline V gene (reference sequence). This CDR3 comprises 14 residues. Trimming removed 0 bases at V and 6 bases at J, with 12 bases between. The CDR3 sequence: CASSQDQAGLEQYF. CDR3 coding DNA: TGTGCCAGCAGCCAAGATCAGGCAGGCCTCGAGCAGTACTTC.

The chain couples TRBV19 to TRBJ1-5; 8 nucleotides agree with TRBD1. Losses at the gene ends were 6 bases for V and 7 bases for J; bases not matched to a gene: 11. From germline, CDR1 is LNHDA and CDR2 SQIVND (reference sequence). CDR3 length: 15 residues. The CDR3 DNA sequence: TGTGCCAGTAGGCCCCCGGGGACAGGAAGGCAGCCCCAGCATTTT. Its protein product is CASRPPGTGRQPQHF. Full variable domain (rest looked up from reference TRBV19 and TRBJ1-5): DGGITQSPKYLFRKEGQNVTLSCEQNLNHDAMYWYRQDPGQGLRLIYYSQIVNDFQKGDIAEGYSVSREKKESFPLTVTSAQKNPTAFYLCASRPPGTGRQPQHFGDGTRLSIL.

This clone was seen once. This chain uses TRBV28 with TRBJ2-3, with no clear D. CDR1 is MDHEN, CDR2 SYDVKM, per germline. Trimming took 6 bases from V and 3 from J, leaving 16 bases between them. This CDR3 region has 15 residues. CDR3 coding DNA: TGTGCCAGCAGCCCCCTGGGCGCAGGAACAGATACGCAGTATTTT. It translates to CASSPLGAGTDTQYF.

The chain links TRBV5-1 to TRBJ1-3, with a tentative D call TRBD1 (5 bases). The germline V and J ends were trimmed by 4 bases and 0 bases, with 17 bases remaining between them. Germline V gene data show CDR1 as SGHRS and CDR2 as YFSETQ. This CDR3 spans 17 amino acids. CDR3 region: CASSPIAGSLSGNTIYF. CDR3 DNA sequence: TGCGCCAGCAGCCCCATAGCAGGGTCCCTCTCTGGAAACACCATATATTTT.

This rearrangement joins TRBV5-1 to TRBJ1-1; tentative D call: TRBD1 (6 bases). This CDR3 has 14 amino acids. Trimming cost V 0 bases and J 7 bases, with 13 bases left between them. CDR1 SGHRS and CDR2 YFSETQ come from the germline V gene. As DNA, the CDR3 is TGCGCCAGCAGCTTGGTGGGGGGCGCGGATGAAGCTTTCTTT. This encodes CASSLVGGADEAFF.

The chain recombines TRBV4-2 with TRBJ1-6; D gene unclear. With 2 bases removed from V and 0 bases from J, the gap between germline ends came to 8 bases. Germline-derived CDR1 and CDR2 are LGHNA and YNFKEQ. This CDR3 has 16 amino acids. The CDR3: CASSQSRSSYNSPLHF. CDR3 sequence (DNA): TGTGCCAGCAGCCAATCAAGGAGCTCCTATAATTCACCCCTCCACTTT.

The genes are TRBV24-1 and TRBJ1-1; 10 bases agree with TRBD1. Germline CDR1 and CDR2: KGHDR and SFDVKD. V was pared by 4 bases and J by 11 bases, with 6 bases of the junction left unmatched. This CDR3 is 13 amino acids long. The CDR3 protein is CATSDLTGGRAFF. The CDR3 DNA reads as TGTGCCACCAGTGACTTGACAGGGGGCCGGGCTTTCTTT.

This chain uses TRBV18 with TRBJ2-2; TRBD1 matches at 9 bases. The V and J ends lost 0 bases and 3 bases, in that order; junction bases with no gene match: 2. Germline CDR1 and CDR2: KGHSH and LQKENI. There are 16 residues in the CDR3. The CDR3 reads CASSPPNRGHTGELFF. In DNA, the CDR3 is TGTGCCAGCTCACCACCTAACAGGGGGCACACCGGGGAGCTGTTTTTT.

Only a few counts were recorded for this clone. This chain joins TRBV12-3 or TRBV12-4 and TRBJ2-2; unclear D gene. V lost 5 bases to trimming and J lost 6 bases, with 10 bases between them. The CDR3 has 13 residues. CDR3: CASSIQNPGELFF. The CDR3 nucleotides are TGTGCCAGCAGTATTCAAAATCCCGGGGAGCTGTTTTTT.

Only a few counts were recorded for this clone. The chain has TRBV5-5 and TRBJ1-4; D is uncertain. Between the trimmed V and J ends, which lost 1 base and 0 bases, there was a span of 10 bases. Germline CDR1 and CDR2: SGHKS and YYEKEE (reference sequence). This CDR3 is built from 16 residues. The CDR3 region has the DNA TGTGCCAGCAGCTTGACCCATAGACCAACTAATGAAAAACTGTTTTTT. Encoded protein: CASSLTHRPTNEKLFF. The variable domain in full, with the rest retrieved from reference TRBV5-5 and TRBJ1-4, is DAGVTQSPTHLIKTRGQQVTLRCSPISGHKSVSWYQQVLGQGPQFIFQYYEKEERGRGNFPDRFSARQFPNYSSELNVNALLLGDSALYLCASSLTHRPTNEKLFFGSGTQLSVL.

The chain is built from TRBV5-6 and TRBJ1-1; 7 nucleotides agree with TRBD1. The germline CDR1 and CDR2 sequences are SGHDT and YYEEEE. Trimming took 4 bases from V and 0 from J; bases not matched to a gene: 9. The CDR3 covers 16 residues. CDR3 region: CASSPWTGVMNTEAFF. CDR3 DNA: TGTGCCAGCAGCCCCTGGACAGGAGTGATGAACACTGAAGCTTTCTTT. Full variable domain (outside the CDR3, taken from reference TRBV5-6 and TRBJ1-1): DAGVTQSPTHLIKTRGQQVTLRCSPKSGHDTVSWYQQALGQGPQFIFQYYEEEERQRGNFPDRFSGHQFPNYSSELNVNALLLGDSALYLCASSPWTGVMNTEAFFGQGTRLTVV.

V and J are TRBV18 and TRBJ2-3; a weak D match, TRBD1 (5 bases). Trimming took off 0 bases at V and 2 bases at J, with 9 bases between the two ends. This CDR3 region has 15 residues. Germline values: CDR1 KGHSH, CDR2 LQKENI. The CDR3 bases are TGTGCCAGCTCACCACCGTCGACAGCCACAGATACGCAGTATTTT. This sequence encodes CASSPPSTATDTQYF.

This rearrangement joins TRBV5-1 to TRBJ1-2; D gene unclear. Per the germline V gene, CDR1 is SGHRS and CDR2 is YFSETQ. V dropped 0 bases and J dropped 2 bases, with 8 bases sitting between them. The CDR3 totals 14 residues. CDR3 coding DNA: TGCGCCAGCAGCTTGGGGATAGAGAACTATGGCTACACCTTC. Its translation: CASSLGIENYGYTF.